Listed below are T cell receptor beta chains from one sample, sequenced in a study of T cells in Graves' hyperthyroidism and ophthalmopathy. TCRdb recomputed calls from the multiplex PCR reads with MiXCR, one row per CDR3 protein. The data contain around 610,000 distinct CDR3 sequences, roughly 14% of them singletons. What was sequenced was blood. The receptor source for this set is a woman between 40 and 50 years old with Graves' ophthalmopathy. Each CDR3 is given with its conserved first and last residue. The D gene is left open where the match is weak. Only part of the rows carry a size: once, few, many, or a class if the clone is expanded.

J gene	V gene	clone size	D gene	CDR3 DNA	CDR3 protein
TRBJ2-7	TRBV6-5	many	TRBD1	TGTGCCAGCAGTTACGGGACAGGGGTATCCTACGAGCAGTACTTC	CASSYGTGVSYEQYF
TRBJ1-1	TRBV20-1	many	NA	TGCAGTGCTAGTGATTGGCGGAAAAAGAACACTGAAGCTTTCTTT	CSASDWRKKNTEAFF
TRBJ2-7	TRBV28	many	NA	TGTGCCAGCAGTTTAGGTGGGAACCAGGGGGGCCCTTGGTACTTC	CASSLGGNQGGPWYF
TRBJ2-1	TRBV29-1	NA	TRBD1	TGCAGCGTTGATTTCTGGGACAGGCGACACAATGAGCAGTTCTTC	CSVDFWDRRHNEQFF
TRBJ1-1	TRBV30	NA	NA	TGTGCCTGGAGGGTCCTGTGGAACACTGAAGCTTTCTTT	CAWRVLWNTEAFF
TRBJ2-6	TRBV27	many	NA	TGTGCCAGCAGTCGGTACGGCTCCGGGGCCAACGTCCTGACTTTC	CASSRYGSGANVLTF
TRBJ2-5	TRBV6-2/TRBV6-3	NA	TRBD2	TGTGCCAGCACCCGTAGCGGGAGGGAGACCCAGTACTTC	CASTRSGRETQYF
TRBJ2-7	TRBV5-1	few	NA	TGCGCCAGCAGCTTGGCGATGGAGTCCTACGAGCAGTACTTC	CASSLAMESYEQYF
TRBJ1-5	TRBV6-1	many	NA	TGTGCCAGCAGGAGACAGGCTAGCAATCAGCCCCAGCATTTT	CASRRQASNQPQHF
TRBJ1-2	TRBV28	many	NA	TGTGCCAGCAGTTCCCCCGTGGGCAGGGCTAGTAACTATGGCTACACCTTC	CASSSPVGRASNYGYTF
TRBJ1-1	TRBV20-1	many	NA	TGCAGTGCCCTAGAGAGTAACACTGAAGCTTTCTTT	CSALESNTEAFF
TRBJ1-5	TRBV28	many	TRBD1	TGTGCCAGCAGTGGTCCCGGGACAGGGAAGGGAAATCAGCCCCAGCATTTT	CASSGPGTGKGNQPQHF
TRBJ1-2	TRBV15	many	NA	TGTGCCACCAGCAGAGATAGGTTTGGGCTGGTCTATGGCTACACCTTC	CATSRDRFGLVYGYTF
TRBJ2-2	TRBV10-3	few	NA	TGTGCCATCAGTGAGTCTTCCTCCCGTTCGTTGAATGCCGGGGAGCTGTTTTTT	CAISESSSRSLNAGELFF
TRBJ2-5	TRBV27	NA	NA	TGTGCCAGCAGTCCCCTTTCGAGCCAAGAGACCCAGTACTTC	CASSPLSSQETQYF
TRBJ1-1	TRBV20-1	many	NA	TGCAGTGCTAGCGGGGGCAGATTGAACACTGAAGCTTTCTTT	CSASGGRLNTEAFF
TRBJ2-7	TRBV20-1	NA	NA	TGCAGTGCTATACCCCCCGGGGACGAGCAGTACTTC	CSAIPPGDEQYF
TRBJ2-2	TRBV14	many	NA	TGTGCCAGCAGCCAAGATAGGACGAGGGGCACGGACACCGGGGAGCTGTTTTTT	CASSQDRTRGTDTGELFF
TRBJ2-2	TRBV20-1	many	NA	TGCAGTGCTAATAGCGGTTACGAACGGACCGGGGAGCTGTTTTTT	CSANSGYERTGELFF
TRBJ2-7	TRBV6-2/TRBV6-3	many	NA	TGTGCCAGCAGCACGGACAGACTTTCCTACGAGCAGTACTTC	CASSTDRLSYEQYF
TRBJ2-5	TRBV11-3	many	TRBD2	TGTGCCAGCAGCTCCCGGGGGGTCCGGGGGCAAGAGACCCAGTACTTC	CASSSRGVRGQETQYF
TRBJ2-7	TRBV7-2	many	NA	TGTGCCAGCAGCGAATCAGGGGGGGTAGTTGACTTC	CASSESGGVVDF
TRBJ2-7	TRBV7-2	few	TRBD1	TGTGCCAGCAGCCGCACATTCGGGACAGCCTACGAGCAGTACTTC	CASSRTFGTAYEQYF